This T cell receptor (beta chain) was recovered during a study of shared clonotypes between healthy human individuals. It was CD45RO-negative cells, positively selected for CCR7, that made up naive CD8 cells, with terminally differentiated effector memory CD45RA+ cells excluded. Assay: immunoSEQ multiplex PCR; the TCRdb copy retains only in-frame clones and omits some. The sample shows about 820,000 clones, around 93% of them seen only once. This clonotype originated in a man aged 25-45 years in good health. Sequenced: naive CD8+ T cells sorted from blood.

The DNA for the CDR3 is TGTGCCAGCAGCTTATCGACAGGGCGCTCTGGAAACACCATATATTTT. Translating gives CASSLSTGRSGNTIYF. J is TRBJ1-3 and V is TRBV11-2; TRBD1 matches 7 bases. This CDR3 spans 16 amino acids. CDR1 is SGHAT and CDR2 is FQNNGV in the germline V gene. The junction had 4 bases not matched to a gene; V was cut back by 2 bases and J by 0 bases.